The 13 T cell receptor beta chains given below trace back to one sample, sequenced in a study of T cells in Graves' hyperthyroidism and ophthalmopathy. The TCR beta CDR3 regions underwent amplification using RNA transcripts as the source. A set of HTBI primers served as the primers for a first-round RT-PCR of the TCR CDR3. From the multiplex PCR reads, TCRdb called clonotypes with MiXCR, one entry per CDR3 protein. The sample consists of approximately 330,000 distinct CDR3 sequences, around 20% of them appearing once. Sequences were obtained from blood. The receptors here all came from a woman aged 45-65 years with Graves' hyperthyroidism.

The table lists this clonotype with a count of one. CDR3 amino acids: CASMSGGPLQKLFF. DNA for the CDR3: TGTGCCAGCATGTCAGGGGGCCCCCTGCAAAAACTGTTTTTT. This chain links TRBV6-1 with TRBJ1-4; the match to TRBD1 covers 8 bases. The CDR3 totals 14 residues. The ends lost 7 bases at V and 9 bases at J; junction bases unmatched: 10. Germline-derived CDR1 and CDR2 are MNHNS and SASEGT.

The chain joins TRBV25-1 to TRBJ2-7; D remains ambiguous. The CDR3 has 14 residues. Germline values: CDR1 MGHDK, CDR2 SYGVNS. V dropped 4 bases and J dropped 0 bases, with 10 bases sitting between them. The CDR3 reads CASSARWGSYEQYF. DNA for the CDR3: TGTGCCAGCAGTGCCCGTTGGGGCTCCTACGAGCAGTACTTC.

This clonotype was seen repeatedly, ten times or more. CDR3 in amino acids: CASIPGVGNTEAFF. In nucleotides, the CDR3 is TGTGCCAGCATCCCCGGGGTTGGGAACACTGAAGCTTTCTTT. The chain employs TRBV28 and TRBJ1-1; D not certain. V lost 7 bases to trimming and J lost 1 base, with 13 bases between them. Germline V CDR1 and CDR2: MDHEN, SYDVKM. There are 14 residues in the CDR3.

At least ten counts were recorded for this clonotype. The chain joins TRBV2 to TRBJ1-2; 8 nucleotides line up with TRBD1. Trimming cost V 8 bases and J 7 bases; bases outside gene matches: 12. CDR3 length equals 14 residues. Germline CDR1 SNHLY, CDR2 FYNNEI. The DNA of the CDR3 is TGTGCCAGCCGGCCCCAACAGGGGGGGAGTGGCTACACCTTC. Its translation: CASRPQQGGSGYTF.

This clonotype was detected only a few times. V and J are TRBV19 and TRBJ1-5, with D perhaps matching TRBD1 (6 bases). Germline V CDR1 and CDR2: LNHDA, SQIVND (reference sequence). This CDR3 has 16 residues. V lost 7 bases and J 2 bases, leaving 18 bases between the germline ends. In DNA form, the CDR3 reads TGTGCCAGTACCAAGGGGGGGAGAGGCGGCAATCAGCCCCAGCATTTT. Translated: CASTKGGRGGNQPQHF.

This clonotype was found many times. The genes are TRBV29-1 and TRBJ2-3; D uncertain. There are 13 residues in the CDR3. The germline gives CDR1 SQVTM, CDR2 ANQGSEA. Trimming removed 0 bases from V and 3 bases from J, with 7 bases in between. CDR3 coding DNA: TGCAGCGTTGAAGATCTTAGGACAGATACGCAGTATTTT. This translates into CSVEDLRTDTQYF.

This clonotype has more than one count but fewer than ten. This chain links TRBV19 with TRBJ2-7; D might be TRBD2 (6 bases). CDR1 LNHDA and CDR2 SQIVND come from the germline V gene (reference sequence). The CDR3 has 14 amino acids. The V and J ends lost 3 bases and 3 bases respectively, with 12 bases between them. CDR3 in amino acids: CASSMAGGHYEQYF. In DNA form, the CDR3 reads TGTGCCAGTAGTATGGCAGGAGGGCACTACGAGCAGTACTTC.

In the case of this clonotype: A junction end diverges from the germline sequence, so it may reflect a read error. This chain uses TRBV5-1 with TRBJ2-1, with TRBD2 matching 9 bases. The CDR3 runs 17 residues. Germline CDR1 and CDR2: SGHRS and YFSETQ. CDR3 in DNA: TGCGCCAGCAGCCCCGGGATACTAGCGGGCTCCTACAATGAGCAGCTCTTC. It codes for CASSPGILAGSYNEQLF.

There are many counts of this clonotype. V is TRBV24-1 and J is TRBJ2-1; D is unresolved. The V gene lost 4 bases and the J gene lost 4 bases, with 7 bases spanning the gap. The CDR3 runs to 13 residues. The germline V gene encodes CDR1 KGHDR and CDR2 SFDVKD. In DNA form, the CDR3 reads TGTGCCACCAGTGACCCGGGTTACAATGAGCAGTTCTTC. It encodes CATSDPGYNEQFF.

CDR3 bases: TGCAGTGCTAGAGATGCTGCCACAGATACGCAGTATTTT. It is translated as CSARDAATDTQYF. The chain links TRBV20-1 to TRBJ2-3; D is ambiguous. The CDR3 length is 13 residues. V lost 0 bases and J lost 2, with 6 bases in between. The V gene's germline CDR1 is DFQATT and CDR2 SNEGSKA (reference sequence).

The chain joins TRBV12-5 to TRBJ2-1, with D perhaps TRBD2 (5 bases). CDR1 and CDR2 from the germline V gene are LGHNT and FRNRAP. V dropped 1 base and J dropped 7 bases, with 11 bases sitting between them. This CDR3 has 14 residues. The CDR3 reads CASGLANIANEQFF. The CDR3 region has the DNA TGTGCTAGTGGTTTGGCCAATATAGCGAATGAGCAGTTCTTC.

Many counts were recorded for this clonotype. CDR3 nucleotide sequence: TGTGCCAGCACGGCGGACCCCTATAGCAATCAGCCCCAGCATTTT. Its translation is CASTADPYSNQPQHF. V gene TRBV2 combines with J gene TRBJ1-5; D is unresolved. Trimming took 7 bases from V and 0 from J, leaving 13 bases between them. CDR3 length: 15 amino acids. Germline CDR1 is SNHLY and CDR2 is FYNNEI.

This clonotype was seen repeatedly, ten times or more. The V and J genes are TRBV3-1 and TRBJ2-3, with 10 bases lining up with TRBD1. Germline CDR1 is LGHDT and CDR2 is YNNKEL (reference sequence). V lost 3 bases, J lost 4 bases, and 1 base stayed unmatched. The CDR3 is 14 amino acids. CDR3 amino acids: CASSHGTGADTQYF. CDR3 nucleotides: TGTGCCAGCAGCCACGGGACAGGGGCAGATACGCAGTATTTT.